Here is one TCR beta chain with its context. These data are taken from a study of blood T cell repertoires in COVID-19. Study summary: Samples taken during acute and convalescent COVID-19 were collected in the United States, Italy and Spain. The cDNA or gDNA used as material had been derived from T cells, B-cell-depleted T cells, or PBMCs.

Per the original methods: It was from reference gene primer amplification that nucleated cell counts were estimated. Only in-frame clones appear in the TCRdb table, and some are missing; sequencing was by immunoSEQ multiplex PCR. V and J calls and clone size come straight from that table; D and trimming were deduced from the DNA. The repertoire has over 350,000 clones, 75% to 90% of them found once; the top ten carry approximately 4.3%. CDR1 and CDR2 from the germline V gene are MNHEY and SVGAGI. The CDR3 is 14 residues long. V lost 4 bases and J lost 7; bases outside the gene matches: 9. The clonotype was recovered from a young woman with acute or convalescent COVID-19. Specimen: peripheral blood. The chain carries TRBV6-5 and TRBJ1-2; 7 bases line up with TRBD1. CDR3 bases: TGTGCCAGCAGTTCGGAAGGGGGCGCGAGTGGCTACACCTTC. Amino acids: CASSSEGGASGYTF.